The present T cell receptor (beta chain) was sequenced within a study of cytotoxic CD8 clonotypes in ibrutinib-treated CLL. This clone was detected once. Sequencing used immunoSEQ multiplex PCR; TCRdb keeps in-frame clones, though not all of them. The sample consists of some 150,000 clones, 79% of them appearing once. Trimming removed 1 base at V and 1 base at J, with 5 bases between. The CDR3 contains 15 residues. From germline, CDR1 is MGHDK and CDR2 SYGVNS. This chain connects TRBV25-1 to TRBJ2-6; D not resolved. The receptor's source is a human donor with chronic lymphocytic leukemia. The specimen comprised PBMCs, sampled after 12 months of ibrutinib treatment. The CDR3 loop reads CASSEFRSGANVLTF. The CDR3 nucleotides read TGTGCCAGCAGTGAATTTAGGTCTGGGGCCAACGTCCTGACTTTC. Full variable domain (remainder filled in from reference TRBV25-1 and TRBJ2-6): EADIYQTPRYLVIGTGKKITLECSQTMGHDKMYWYQQDPGMELHLIHYSYGVNSTEKGDLSSESTVSRIRTEHFPLTLESARPSHTSQYLCASSEFRSGANVLTFGAGSRLTVL.